This T cell receptor beta chain was obtained from a study of T cell changes during pregnancy in multiple sclerosis. The data were produced by immunoSEQ multiplex PCR, yet TCRdb's version contains in-frame clones alone and is incomplete. The sample includes roughly 61,000 clones, 85% to 90% of them seen just once. V shed 5 bases and J shed 2 bases, with 9 bases lying between them. The V gene's germline CDR1 is MNHNY and CDR2 SVGAGI (reference sequence). The length of the CDR3 is 14 residues. Sequencing used peripheral blood, obtained in the first trimester of pregnancy. The chain combines TRBV6-6 with TRBJ2-2; D is possibly TRBD1 (5 bases). This TCR came from a female donor in good health, enrolled as a control in a pregnancy study. The CDR3 loop is CASSRQLNTGELFF. The CDR3 DNA sequence: TGTGCCAGCAGTCGACAGTTAAACACCGGGGAGCTGTTTTTT.